This T cell receptor beta chain is from a study of beta chain features in type 1 diabetes. At the level of the study: Sorted cells examined across all samples numbered roughly 99,000,000. General study results and limits: Patients' naive, central memory and regulatory TCRB repertoires appeared more alike than those of healthy donors.

The single heparinised draw taken from each donor contained around 110 mL of blood on average. Sorting with CD45RO/CCR7/CD25/CD127/CD95/CD27 yielded naive, central memory, regulatory and stem-like memory CD4+ cells. Since all of the isolated RNA was reverse transcribed, expressed TCRB transcripts were what got sequenced. The table came from immunoSEQ multiplex PCR; TCRdb's copy has only in-frame clones and leaves some out. The table shows hundreds of thousands of clones, with roughly a sixth occurring only once. On this clone: Its antigen is unidentified.

V was trimmed by 0 bases and J by 6 bases, leaving 8 bases between them. CDR3 length: 13 residues. Germline-derived CDR1 and CDR2 are LGHNA and YNFKEQ. The sequence derives from a man in his late teens or twenties in good health. Material: naive CD4+ T cells from blood. The chain joins TRBV4-2 to TRBJ1-2; D remains unclear. The CDR3 nucleotides read TGTGCCAGCAGCCAAGATCGTCGAGATGGCTACACCTTC. As protein: CASSQDRRDGYTF.